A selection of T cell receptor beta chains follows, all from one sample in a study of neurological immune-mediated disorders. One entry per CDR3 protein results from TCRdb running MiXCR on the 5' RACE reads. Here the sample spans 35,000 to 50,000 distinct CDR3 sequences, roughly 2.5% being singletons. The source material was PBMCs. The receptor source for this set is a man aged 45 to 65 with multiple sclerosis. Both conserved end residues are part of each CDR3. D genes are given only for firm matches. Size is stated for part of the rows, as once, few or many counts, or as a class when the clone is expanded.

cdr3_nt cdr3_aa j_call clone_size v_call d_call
TGCAGCGGGGCCCGGGACAGCTACAATGAGCAGTTCTTC CSGARDSYNEQFF TRBJ2-1 many TRBV29-1 TRBD1
TGTGCCTGGAGTGCCCTATCGGGGGGCACGGAGACCCAGTACTTC CAWSALSGGTETQYF TRBJ2-5 NA TRBV30 NA
TGTGCCAGCAGTTACCGTCAGACGAACACCGGGGAGCTGTTTTTT CASSYRQTNTGELFF TRBJ2-2 many TRBV6-5 NA
TGTGCCATCAGTGACGGTCTTAGTTTGGATCAGCCCCAGAATTTT CAISDGLSLDQPQNF TRBJ1-5 NA TRBV10-3 NA
TGCGCCAGCAGCTCGACAGCTAACTATGGCTACACCTTC CASSSTANYGYTF TRBJ1-2 many TRBV5-1 NA
TGCGCCAGCAGCTTTTTCGCTCCGGGACAGGGGGCGAACACCGGGGAGCTGTTTTTT CASSFFAPGQGANTGELFF TRBJ2-2 many TRBV5-1 TRBD1
TGTGCCAGCAGTTCCCCGGGACAGACCAGGGAGACCCAGTACTTC CASSSPGQTRETQYF TRBJ2-5 many TRBV28 TRBD1
TGTGCCAGCAGACATTCTAGCGGGGGAACCCCCGGGGAGCTGTTTTTT CASRHSSGGTPGELFF TRBJ2-2 NA TRBV6-2/TRBV6-3 TRBD2
TGTGCCAGCAGCCCTCGCAGCGCTACGGCCGGGGAGCTGTTTTTT CASSPRSATAGELFF TRBJ2-2 many TRBV7-6 NA
TGTGCCAGCTCGACGGGGTACGCGGAGCTGTTTTTT CASSTGYAELFF TRBJ2-2 many TRBV2 NA
TGTGCCAGCAGTAACGACAGGATATATGGCTACACCTTC CASSNDRIYGYTF TRBJ1-2 many TRBV6-1 NA
TGCGCCAGCAGCTTACTGCCGGGAATTAACAATCAGCCCCAGAATTTT CASSLLPGINNQPQNF TRBJ1-5 many TRBV5-1 NA
TGTGCCAGCAGTCCTTATAGCAATCAGCCCCAGCATTTT CASSPYSNQPQHF TRBJ1-5 many TRBV12-3/TRBV12-4 NA
TGTGCCAGCAGCTCAGGGGGGAGGCAGACCCAGTACTTC CASSSGGRQTQYF TRBJ2-5 many TRBV5-6 NA
TGTGCCAGCAGTTTCCAGGGAACTAATGAAAAACTGTTTTTT CASSFQGTNEKLFF TRBJ1-4 many TRBV6-5 NA
TGCAGTGCTAGAAAGGGGAGCAATCAGCCCCAGAATTTT CSARKGSNQPQNF TRBJ1-5 NA TRBV20-1 NA
TGTGCCAGCAGTTGGGAGGTGCTGGCCCAGTACTTC CASSWEVLAQYF TRBJ2-5 many TRBV6-6 NA
TGTGCCAGCAGTGTAGTAGCCCCAGGGCCCTACGAGCAGTACTTC CASSVVAPGPYEQYF TRBJ2-7 many TRBV6-1 NA
TGCGCCGGTCGCCGAGGGGGCGCGAAGGACACTGAAGCTTTCTTT CAGRRGGAKDTEAFF TRBJ1-1 medium-sized TRBV5-1 TRBD1
TGTGCCAGCACTACACGGCTGGGGACTAGCGAAACCGGGGAGCTGTTTTTT CASTTRLGTSETGELFF TRBJ2-2 many TRBV13 TRBD2
TGTGCCAGCAGTTTCGGCCGCGGGGCCTACGAGCAGTACTTC CASSFGRGAYEQYF TRBJ2-7 many TRBV12-3/TRBV12-4 NA
TGTGCCAGCAGCCCCTCGTCCGGGGAGCTGTTTTTT CASSPSSGELFF TRBJ2-2 many TRBV9 NA
TGCAGCGCCCAGGGGGAAATGGGCTACAATGAGCAGTTCTTC CSAQGEMGYNEQFF TRBJ2-1 many TRBV29-1 TRBD1
TGCGCCAGCAGCCGTCTACTGGGGGGGCCCCTCGACGAGCAGTACTTC CASSRLLGGPLDEQYF TRBJ2-7 many TRBV4-3 NA
TGTGCCAGCAGTTTTTCCGTTCCCGAGCAGTACTTC CASSFSVPEQYF TRBJ2-7 many TRBV12-3/TRBV12-4 NA